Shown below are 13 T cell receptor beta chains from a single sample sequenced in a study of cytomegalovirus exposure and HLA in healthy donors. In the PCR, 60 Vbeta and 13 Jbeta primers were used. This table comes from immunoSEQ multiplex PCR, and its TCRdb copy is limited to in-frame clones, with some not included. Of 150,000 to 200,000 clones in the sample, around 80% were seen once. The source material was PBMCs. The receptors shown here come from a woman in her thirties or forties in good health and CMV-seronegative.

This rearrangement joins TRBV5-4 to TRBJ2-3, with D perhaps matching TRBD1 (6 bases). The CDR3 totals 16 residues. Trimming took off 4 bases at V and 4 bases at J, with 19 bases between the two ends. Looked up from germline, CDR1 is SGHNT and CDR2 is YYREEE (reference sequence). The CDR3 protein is CASSPLGGASSDTQYF. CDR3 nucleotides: TGTGCCAGCAGCCCTTTAGGGGGAGCTAGCTCAGATACGCAGTATTTT.

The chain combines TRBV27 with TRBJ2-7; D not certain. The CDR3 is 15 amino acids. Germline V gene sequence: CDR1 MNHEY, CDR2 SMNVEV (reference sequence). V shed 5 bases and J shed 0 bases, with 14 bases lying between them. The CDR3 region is CASSLSRPPSYEQYF. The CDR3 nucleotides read TGTGCCAGCAGTCTTTCTAGGCCCCCCTCCTACGAGCAGTACTTC.

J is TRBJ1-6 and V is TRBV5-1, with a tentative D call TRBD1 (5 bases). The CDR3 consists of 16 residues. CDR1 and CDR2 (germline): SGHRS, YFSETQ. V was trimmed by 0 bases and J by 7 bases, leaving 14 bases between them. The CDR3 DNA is TGCGCCAGCAGCTTGGCCGAGGGGACTGGGAATTCACCCCTCCACTTT. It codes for CASSLAEGTGNSPLHF.

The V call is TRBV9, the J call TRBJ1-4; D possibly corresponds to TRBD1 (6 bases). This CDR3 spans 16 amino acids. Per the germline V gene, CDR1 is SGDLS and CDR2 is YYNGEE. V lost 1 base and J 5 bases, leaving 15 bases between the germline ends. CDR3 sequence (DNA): TGTGCCAGCAGCGTATACTCGGACAGCCTGAATGAAAAACTGTTTTTT. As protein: CASSVYSDSLNEKLFF.

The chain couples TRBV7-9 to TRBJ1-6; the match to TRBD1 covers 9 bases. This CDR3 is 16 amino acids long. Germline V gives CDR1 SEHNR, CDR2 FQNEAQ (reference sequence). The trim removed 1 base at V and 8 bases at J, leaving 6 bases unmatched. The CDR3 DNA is TGTGCCAGCAGCTTAGTTCGGGACAGGGCTGATTCACCCCTCCACTTT. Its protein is CASSLVRDRADSPLHF.

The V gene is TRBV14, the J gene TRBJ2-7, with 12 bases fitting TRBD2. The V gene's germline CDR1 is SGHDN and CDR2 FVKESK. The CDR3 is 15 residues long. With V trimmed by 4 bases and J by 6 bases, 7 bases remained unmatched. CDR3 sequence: CASSRLAGVLGEQYF. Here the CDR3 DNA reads TGTGCCAGCAGCCGACTAGCGGGAGTTTTAGGCGAGCAGTACTTC. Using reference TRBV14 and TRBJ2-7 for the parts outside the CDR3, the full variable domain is EAGVTQFPSHSVIEKGQTVTLRCDPISGHDNLYWYRRVMGKEIKFLLHFVKESKQDESGMPNNRFLAERTGGTYSTLKVQPAELEDSGVYFCASSRLAGVLGEQYFGPGTRLTVT.

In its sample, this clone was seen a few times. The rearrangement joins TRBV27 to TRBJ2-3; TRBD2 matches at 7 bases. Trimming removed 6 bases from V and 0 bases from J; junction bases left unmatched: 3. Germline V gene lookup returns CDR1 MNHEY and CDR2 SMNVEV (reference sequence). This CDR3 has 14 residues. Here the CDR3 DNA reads TGTGCCAGCAGGCGGGGAGGGAGCACAGATACGCAGTATTTT. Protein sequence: CASRRGGSTDTQYF.

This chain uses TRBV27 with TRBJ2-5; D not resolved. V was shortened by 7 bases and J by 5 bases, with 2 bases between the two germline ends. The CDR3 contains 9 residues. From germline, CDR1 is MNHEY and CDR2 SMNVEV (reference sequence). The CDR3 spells CASTETQYF. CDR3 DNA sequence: TGTGCCAGCACGGAGACCCAGTACTTC.

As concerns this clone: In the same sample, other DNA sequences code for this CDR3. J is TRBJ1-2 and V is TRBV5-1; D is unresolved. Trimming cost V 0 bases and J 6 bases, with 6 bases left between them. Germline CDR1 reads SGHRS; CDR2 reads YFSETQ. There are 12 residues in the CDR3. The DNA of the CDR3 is TGCGCCAGCAGCTTGGCCGGAGATGGCTACACCTTC. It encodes CASSLAGDGYTF.

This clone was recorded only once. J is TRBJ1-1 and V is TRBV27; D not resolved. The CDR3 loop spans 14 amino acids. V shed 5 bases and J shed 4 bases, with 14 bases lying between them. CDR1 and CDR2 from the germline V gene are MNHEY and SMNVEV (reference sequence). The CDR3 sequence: CASSPWGGSTEAFF. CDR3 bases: TGTGCCAGCAGTCCCTGGGGAGGGAGCACTGAAGCTTTCTTT.

The CDR3 sequence: CASSEGGLAGFPPYRQYF. CDR3 DNA sequence: TGTGCCAGCAGTGAAGGGGGACTAGCGGGATTTCCCCCGTATCGGCAGTACTTC. J is TRBJ2-7 and V is TRBV6-4; 13 positions agree with TRBD2. In germline, CDR1 is MRHNA, CDR2 SNTAGT. This CDR3 region has 18 residues. Trimming removed 3 bases from V and 9 bases from J; junction bases left unmatched: 17.

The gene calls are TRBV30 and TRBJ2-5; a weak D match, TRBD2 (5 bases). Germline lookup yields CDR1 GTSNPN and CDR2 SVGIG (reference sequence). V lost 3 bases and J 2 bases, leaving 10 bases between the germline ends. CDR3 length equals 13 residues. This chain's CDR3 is CAWREVFQETQYF. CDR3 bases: TGTGCCTGGAGGGAGGTCTTTCAAGAGACCCAGTACTTC.

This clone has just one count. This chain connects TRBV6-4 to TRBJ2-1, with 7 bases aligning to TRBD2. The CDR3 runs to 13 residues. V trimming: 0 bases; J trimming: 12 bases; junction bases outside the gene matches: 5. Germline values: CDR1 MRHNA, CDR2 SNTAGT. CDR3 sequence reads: CASSDSGGLGQFF. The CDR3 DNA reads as TGTGCCAGCAGTGACTCGGGGGGGTTAGGGCAGTTCTTC.